This T cell receptor beta chain was recovered during a study of human T cells and chemical hapten exposure. Study-wide context: Upper inner arm skin measuring about 2 cm by about 2 cm received 2% DPC for sensitization.

TCRdb ran MiXCR on the RACE reads and lists one entry per CDR3 protein. The data contain 250,000 or so distinct CDR3 sequences, about 8.1% of them singletons. As to time point: pre-sensitization, week 0. As for treatment: therapeutic diphenylcyclopropenone sensitization with weekly scalp DPC. Whole blood that had not been fractionated was the source of extracted total RNA. The sequence was obtained from a woman in her forties with alopecia areata. Some clones in this sample may be carry-over from other donors' samples. The input for sequencing was whole blood, taken in connection with sensitization to the hapten diphenylcyclopropenone (DPC).

This CDR3 is CASSQESQGALDEQYF. CDR3 nucleotides: TGCGCCAGCAGCCAAGAATCACAGGGGGCCCTCGACGAGCAGTACTTC. The genes are TRBV4-3 and TRBJ2-7, with 9 bases identical to TRBD1. Germline assignment: CDR1 LGHNA and CDR2 YSLEER. After removal of 0 bases from V and 5 bases from J, the junction contained 8 bases not matched to a gene. There are 16 residues in the CDR3.